This T cell receptor (beta chain) derives from a study of cytomegalovirus exposure and HLA in healthy donors. Germline V CDR1 and CDR2: MNHNS, SASEGT. Deletions cut 0 bases from V and 4 bases from J, with 10 bases between. The CDR3 spans 14 residues. A multiplex PCR was run with 60 Vbeta primers and 13 Jbeta primers. Repertoires were generated with immunoSEQ multiplex PCR, while TCRdb's copy carries only in-frame clones and drops some. This table holds 100,000 to 120,000 clones, approximately 86% found once. V and J are TRBV6-1 and TRBJ2-7; D gene unclear. The specimen was PBMCs. This TCR was sampled from a man between 35 and 55 years old in good health and CMV-seronegative. The CDR3 coding sequence is TGTGCCAGCAGTGAAGCAGTTCAGCGTTACGAGCAGTACTTC. It encodes CASSEAVQRYEQYF.